This T cell receptor (beta chain) came from a study of CD8 T cells in Susac syndrome. With random hexamers, reverse transcription was performed on about 0.5 to 1 ug of RNA. One entry per CDR3 protein results from TCRdb running MiXCR on the immunoSEQ multiplex PCR reads. This table has about 52,000 distinct CDR3 sequences, 85% to 95% appearing once. Sequencing of TCR beta was performed on blood CD8+ T cells and on blood CD4+ T cells. The TCR sequence derives from a human donor with multiple sclerosis. Material: CD8+ T cells from PBMCs.

The CDR3 DNA sequence: TGCGCCAGCAGCCAGATTGGGACGGACCAAGAGACCCAGTACTTC. Translated, it gives CASSQIGTDQETQYF. The rearrangement uses TRBV4-1 and TRBJ2-5; TRBD1 or TRBD2 may be the D gene (5 bases each). Germline assignment: CDR1 MGHRA and CDR2 YSYEKL. The V end lost 3 bases, the J end lost 0 bases, and 11 bases lay between the germline ends. This CDR3 comprises 15 residues.